The 18 T cell receptor beta chains listed next were all sequenced from one sample in a study of CD8 T cells in ankylosing spondylitis. TCRdb itself ran the 5' RACE reads through MiXCR, one entry per CDR3 protein. Of roughly 230,000 distinct CDR3 sequences in the sample, about 18% were seen once. Sequences were obtained from blood, either unsorted or a sorted T cell fraction (not recorded which). These receptors all come from a male donor with ankylosing spondylitis or in good health (not recorded which).

A few counts support this clonotype. The J gene is TRBJ2-7, the V gene TRBV5-1; 11 nucleotides agree with TRBD1. The germline gives CDR1 SGHRS, CDR2 YFSETQ. Trimming removed 5 bases from V and 3 bases from J; junction bases left unmatched: 10. The CDR3 totals 16 residues. CDR3 region: CASRLPPGQGDYEQYF. For the CDR3, the DNA is TGCGCCAGCAGACTACCTCCGGGACAGGGGGACTACGAGCAGTACTTC.

This clonotype has a handful of counts. The rearrangement uses TRBV6-1 and TRBJ2-1; 9 bases fit TRBD1. The germline CDR1 and CDR2 sequences are MNHNS and SASEGT. The CDR3 runs to 13 residues. The trim removed 6 bases at V and 10 bases at J, leaving 7 bases unmatched. CDR3 nucleotide sequence: TGTGCCAGCAGCCCTCCCGACAGGGGGGAGCAGTTCTTC. It codes for CASSPPDRGEQFF.

The rearrangement uses TRBV5-1 and TRBJ2-7; 7 bases map to TRBD1. The CDR3 has 17 residues. Germline trimming cut 3 bases from V and 0 bases from J; bases unmatched to any gene: 12. CDR1 SGHRS and CDR2 YFSETQ come from the germline V gene. The CDR3 DNA is TGCGCCAGCAGCTGGGATCCCACAGGGGCCCTCTCCTACGAGCAGTACTTC. This encodes CASSWDPTGALSYEQYF.

This sequence joins TRBV3-1 and TRBJ2-5; D gene uncertain. The V end was cut by 2 bases, the J end by 2 bases, with 9 bases between. This CDR3 region has 14 residues. Germline CDR1 is LGHDT and CDR2 is YNNKEL (reference sequence). CDR3 bases: TGTGCCAGCAGCCAACTCGACATACAAGAGACCCAGTACTTC. It specifies CASSQLDIQETQYF.

The rearrangement uses TRBV5-6 and TRBJ2-7; weak D call: TRBD2 (6 bases). Trimming stripped 0 bases from V and 1 base from J, with 14 bases between. The CDR3 has 16 residues. Germline CDR1 and CDR2: SGHDT and YYEEEE. CDR3 nucleotides: TGTGCCAGCAGCTTGGCCGGGACTGCAAAATCCTACGAGCAGTACTTC. This translates into CASSLAGTAKSYEQYF. Full variable domain (outside the CDR3, taken from reference TRBV5-6 and TRBJ2-7): DAGVTQSPTHLIKTRGQQVTLRCSPKSGHDTVSWYQQALGQGPQFIFQYYEEEERQRGNFPDRFSGHQFPNYSSELNVNALLLGDSALYLCASSLAGTAKSYEQYFGPGTRLTVT.

This clonotype came up a few times. V is TRBV9 and J is TRBJ2-4; 11 bases fit TRBD1. With V trimmed by 4 bases and J by 5 bases, 11 bases remained unmatched. The germline V gene has CDR1 SGDLS and CDR2 YYNGEE. The CDR3 consists of 17 residues. The chain's CDR3 is CASSPQEDRGRENIQYF. For the CDR3, the DNA is TGTGCCAGCAGCCCCCAAGAGGACAGGGGGCGTGAAAACATTCAGTACTTC.

Only a few counts were recorded for this clonotype. The V gene is TRBV7-2, the J gene TRBJ2-1, with 8 bases aligning to TRBD1. The V gene's germline CDR1 is SGHTA and CDR2 FQGNSA. The CDR3 extends over 16 amino acids. With 4 bases clipped from V and 0 bases from J, the junction kept 5 bases outside the gene matches. Written as DNA, the CDR3 is TGTGCCAGCAGCTATTGGACAGGGACCTCCTACAATGAGCAGTTCTTC. Its translation is CASSYWTGTSYNEQFF.

The chain links TRBV9 to TRBJ2-1, with TRBD1 identical over 8 bases. Germline CDR1 SGDLS, CDR2 YYNGEE. The CDR3 has 17 amino acids. The ends lost 3 bases at V and 0 bases at J; junction bases unmatched: 8. The CDR3, as DNA: TGTGCCAGCAGCGAGAGCCAGGACAGGGACTCCTACAATGAGCAGTTCTTC. Protein product: CASSESQDRDSYNEQFF.

The CDR3 DNA follows: TGTGCCACCAGTGATTTGTACTCTTCAGATACGCAGTATTTT. It specifies CATSDLYSSDTQYF. This chain uses TRBV24-1 with TRBJ2-3; D is unresolved. Germline values: CDR1 KGHDR, CDR2 SFDVKD. The CDR3 runs 14 residues. V was shortened by 0 bases and J by 4 bases, with 7 bases between the two germline ends.

This clonotype was picked up a small number of times. The chain links TRBV13 to TRBJ1-1; D unclear. In germline, CDR1 is PRHDT, CDR2 FYEKMQ (reference sequence). The CDR3 is 15 residues long. Trimming took off 0 bases at V and 1 base at J, with 9 bases between the two ends. CDR3 sequence (DNA): TGTGCCAGCAGCTTAGGGCGAGCGCAGAACACTGAAGCTTTCTTT. This encodes CASSLGRAQNTEAFF.

This chain connects TRBV29-1 to TRBJ2-1; D may be TRBD1 (5 bases). The CDR3 sequence is 14 residues long. V dropped 3 bases and J dropped 4 bases, with 13 bases sitting between them. Germline-derived CDR1 and CDR2 are SQVTM and ANQGSEA. For the CDR3, the DNA is TGCAGCGTTGATGGACAATGGGGTTACAATGAGCAGTTCTTC. Translation gives CSVDGQWGYNEQFF.

The chain recombines TRBV4-2 with TRBJ2-3, with 11 bases fitting TRBD2. From germline, CDR1 is LGHNA and CDR2 YNFKEQ. V gave up 2 bases and J gave up 4 bases; unmatched junction bases: 8. CDR3 length: 17 residues. CDR3 DNA sequence: TGTGCCAGCAGCCAATCAGTGACTAGCGGGATCCCAGATACGCAGTATTTT. Its protein product is CASSQSVTSGIPDTQYF.

The chain employs TRBV7-8 and TRBJ1-5; D is possibly TRBD1 (5 bases). V gave up 3 bases and J gave up 3 bases, with 12 bases separating them. CDR1 is SGHVS, CDR2 FQNEAQ, per germline. The CDR3 has 15 amino acids. The CDR3 sequence is CASSLGDGFNQPQHF. The CDR3 DNA sequence: TGTGCCAGCAGCTTGGGGGACGGCTTCAATCAGCCCCAGCATTTT.

The chain combines TRBV28 with TRBJ1-1; 9 nucleotides line up with TRBD1. The CDR3 covers 16 residues. CDR1 MDHEN and CDR2 SYDVKM come from the germline V gene. The trim removed 4 bases at V and 4 bases at J, leaving 10 bases unmatched. This CDR3 is CASSSYPGTGPTEAFF. The DNA of the CDR3 is TGTGCCAGCAGTTCCTACCCCGGGACAGGGCCCACTGAAGCTTTCTTT.

The chain joins TRBV29-1 to TRBJ2-5; 10 nucleotides agree with TRBD1. The trim removed 4 bases at V and 4 bases at J, leaving 9 bases unmatched. CDR1 SQVTM and CDR2 ANQGSEA come from the germline V gene. The CDR3 totals 15 residues. CDR3 bases: TGCAGCGTTGTTGGGGGACAGGGGATCGCAGAGACCCAGTACTTC. Encoded protein: CSVVGGQGIAETQYF.

The chain joins TRBV9 to TRBJ1-2; TRBD1 agrees at 7 bases. Trimming took 3 bases from V and 2 from J; bases not matched to a gene: 7. This CDR3 is built from 15 residues. Per germline, CDR1 SGDLS and CDR2 YYNGEE. CDR3 coding DNA: TGTGCCAGCAGCGACGGAGGGGGCAACAACTATGGCTACACCTTC. As protein: CASSDGGGNNYGYTF. The full variable domain, completed using reference TRBV9 and TRBJ1-2, is DSGVTQTPKHLITATGQRVTLRCSPRSGDLSVYWYQQSLDQGLQFLIQYYNGEERAKGNILERFSAQQFPDLHSELNLSSLELGDSALYFCASSDGGGNNYGYTFGSGTRLTVV.

Here the CDR3 DNA reads TGCGCCAGCAGCCAAGAACTAGTAGTGGTTGAGCAGTTCTTC. Protein product: CASSQELVVVEQFF. The chain has TRBV4-1 and TRBJ2-1; a weak D match, TRBD2 (5 bases). With 0 bases removed from V and 9 bases from J, the gap between germline ends came to 12 bases. CDR1 and CDR2 (germline): MGHRA, YSYEKL. The CDR3 contains 14 residues.

This clonotype appeared once. V is TRBV5-1 and J is TRBJ2-1; 7 bases are shared with TRBD1. The CDR3 length is 20 residues. The V segment lost 4 bases and the J segment 6 bases; nucleotides outside the gene matches: 25. Germline lookup yields CDR1 SGHRS and CDR2 YFSETQ. CDR3 in DNA: TGCGCCAGCAGCCACGGTATAGACAGGGCGCAATTATTCTCATCCAATGAGCAGTTCTTC. Its protein is CASSHGIDRAQLFSSNEQFF.